One TCR beta chain is described in this entry. These data are taken from a study of blood T cell repertoires in COVID-19. Study information: In each case, the material was cDNA or gDNA derived from T cells, B-cell-depleted T cells, or PBMCs.

The length of the CDR3 is 15 residues. After removal of 3 bases from V and 5 bases from J, the junction contained 11 bases not matched to a gene. Per the germline V gene, CDR1 is GTSNPN and CDR2 is SVGIG (reference sequence). Per the study methods: How many nucleated cells were present was estimated from reference gene primer amplification. Measured with immunoSEQ multiplex PCR; TCRdb has only the in-frame clones, and not every one. The V and J calls and clone size are taken from that table; D and trimming were inferred from the DNA. The table shows a few hundred thousand clones, with around 89% occurring only once.

J is TRBJ2-5 and V is TRBV30; TRBD1 matches 8 bases. The receptor was isolated from a man aged 30 to 39 with acute or convalescent COVID-19. What was sequenced was peripheral blood. The CDR3: CAWRRGQGTWETQYF. The CDR3 DNA sequence: TGTGCCTGGAGGAGAGGACAGGGTACGTGGGAGACCCAGTACTTC.